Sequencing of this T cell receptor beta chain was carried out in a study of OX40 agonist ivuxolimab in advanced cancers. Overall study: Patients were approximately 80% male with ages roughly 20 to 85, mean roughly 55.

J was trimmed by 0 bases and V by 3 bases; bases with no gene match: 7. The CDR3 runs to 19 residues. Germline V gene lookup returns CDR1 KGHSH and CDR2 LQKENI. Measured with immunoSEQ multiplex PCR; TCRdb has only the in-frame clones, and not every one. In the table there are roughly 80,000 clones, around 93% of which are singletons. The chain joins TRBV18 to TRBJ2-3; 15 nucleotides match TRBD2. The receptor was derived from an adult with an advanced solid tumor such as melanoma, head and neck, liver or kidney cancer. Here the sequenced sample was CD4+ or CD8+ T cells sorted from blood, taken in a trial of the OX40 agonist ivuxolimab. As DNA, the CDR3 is TGTGCCAGCTCACCCGGACTAGCGGGGGGGTTGATAAGCACAGATACGCAGTATTTT. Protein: CASSPGLAGGLISTDTQYF.